The 21 T cell receptor beta chains presented below share a single source sample, sequenced in a study of T cell responses to AZD1222 COVID-19 vaccine (dated by TCRdb to about 2021). The time point label for this specimen denotes: baseline before first vaccination. The library was obtained by the immunoSEQ multiplex PCR assay. In TCRdb, the immuneACCESS table is reduced to in-frame sequences with V and J assigned. These tables do not hold every clone; where another copy was compared, an unresolved V gene accounts for under half, and the others remain unexplained. Here the sample has some 120,000 clones; about 90% occur a single time. Of the sample, around 8% is held by the ten largest clones. Sequenced here: peripheral blood, sampled on day 0 of AZD1222 vaccination. The receptor set was obtained from an adult in good health.

This chain joins TRBV5-1 and TRBJ2-5; D may match TRBD1 or TRBD2 (6 bases each). Germline-derived CDR1 and CDR2 are SGHRS and YFSETQ. This CDR3 spans 20 amino acids. Between the trimmed V and J ends, which lost 1 base and 1 base, there was a span of 26 bases. CDR3 protein: CASSLNTLLPGASSQETQYF. For the CDR3, the DNA is TGCGCCAGCAGCTTGAATACGCTTTTACCGGGGGCCTCCTCCCAAGAGACCCAGTACTTC.

The chain couples TRBV5-1 to TRBJ1-4, with 7 bases aligning to TRBD1. This CDR3 has 14 residues. Germline CDR1 and CDR2: SGHRS and YFSETQ. After removal of 4 bases from V and 4 bases from J, the junction contained 4 bases not matched to a gene. For the CDR3, the DNA is TGCGCCAGCAGCAAGGGACAGAATAATGAAAAACTGTTTTTT. It is translated as CASSKGQNNEKLFF.

The genes are TRBV7-3 and TRBJ2-2, with D perhaps TRBD2 (5 bases). Trimming took 11 bases from V and 1 from J, leaving 11 bases between them. The CDR3 extends over 13 amino acids. CDR1 and CDR2 (germline): SGHTA, FQGTGA. CDR3 loop: CASQEGNTGELFF. In nucleotides, the CDR3 is TGTGCCTCCCAAGAGGGGAACACCGGGGAGCTGTTTTTT.

V and J are TRBV15 and TRBJ1-2; possible D gene TRBD1, 6 bases. V lost 2 bases and J 8 bases, leaving 15 bases between the germline ends. There are 14 residues in the CDR3. Germline V gives CDR1 LNHNV, CDR2 YYDKDF (reference sequence). CDR3 nucleotides: TGTGCCACCAGCAGATCCGGGGCAGGGGAAGGCTACACCTTC. It yields the protein CATSRSGAGEGYTF. The full variable domain, in which reference TRBV15 and TRBJ1-2 provide the parts outside the CDR3, is DAMVIQNPRYQVTQFGKPVTLSCSQTLNHNVMYWYQQKSSQAPKLLFHYYDKDFNNEADTPDNFQSRRPNTSFCFLDIRSPGLGDTAMYLCATSRSGAGEGYTFGSGTRLTVV.

In nucleotides, the CDR3 is TGCAGCGCCAGACAGGCCACTGAAGCTTTCTTT. It encodes CSARQATEAFF. The V gene is TRBV29-1, the J gene TRBJ1-1, with a tentative D call TRBD1 (6 bases). CDR1 is SQVTM, CDR2 ANQGSEA, per germline. The CDR3 is 11 residues long. V lost 7 bases to trimming and J lost 4 bases, with 10 bases between them.

This chain connects TRBV5-8 to TRBJ1-5; 9 nucleotides match TRBD1. The V and J ends lost 1 base and 5 bases, in that order; junction bases with no gene match: 13. The CDR3 covers 18 residues. Germline CDR1 is SGHTS and CDR2 is YDEGEE. The CDR3 bases are TGTGCCAGCAGCTTGTCGGGACAGGGAATGTTAAGAGATCAGCCCCAGCATTTT. It yields the protein CASSLSGQGMLRDQPQHF.

The chain carries TRBV4-3 and TRBJ1-6, with D unresolved. In germline, CDR1 is LGHNA, CDR2 YSLEER. The CDR3 covers 16 residues. V shed 0 bases and J shed 8 bases, with 14 bases lying between them. Here the CDR3 reads CASSQDWPMRDSPLHF. Here the CDR3 DNA reads TGCGCCAGCAGCCAAGACTGGCCTATGAGGGATTCACCCCTCCACTTT.

The chain recombines TRBV3-1 (or the pseudogene TRBV3-2) with TRBJ2-1, with 11 bases identical to TRBD2. The germline gives CDR1 LGHDT, CDR2 YNNKEL (reference sequence). J was trimmed by 6 bases and V by 3 bases; bases with no gene match: 4. CDR3 size: 15 residues. The CDR3 nucleotides are TGTGCCAGCAGCCACTTAGCGGGGGGGAGCAATGAGCAGTTCTTC. Its translation is CASSHLAGGSNEQFF.

This clone turned up a few times. The V call is TRBV6-2 or TRBV6-3, the J call TRBJ1-2; 11 bases align to TRBD1. J lost 4 bases, V lost 1 base, and 5 bases had no gene match. CDR1 is MNHEY and CDR2 is SVGEGT in the germline V gene. The length of the CDR3 is 16 residues. In DNA, the CDR3 is TGTGCCAGCAGTTACTTCCGGACAGGGGGCGGCTATGGCTACACCTTC. Translating it yields CASSYFRTGGGYGYTF.

By share, this clone counts as medium-sized (0.01 to 0.1%). The chain couples TRBV3-1 (or the pseudogene TRBV3-2) to TRBJ2-1, with 12 bases that match TRBD2. V dropped 1 base and J dropped 8; count of bases not matched to a gene: 3. Germline V gene data show CDR1 as LGHDT and CDR2 as YNNKEL (reference sequence). This CDR3 has 15 residues. The CDR3, as DNA: TGTGCCAGCAGCCAAGGACTAGCGGGAGCATATGAGCAGTTCTTC. This sequence encodes CASSQGLAGAYEQFF.

This rearrangement joins TRBV19 to TRBJ2-1; 9 bases map to TRBD1. This CDR3 spans 17 amino acids. Germline CDR1 is LNHDA and CDR2 is SQIVND (reference sequence). J gave up 5 bases and V 5 bases, and 13 bases lay outside the gene matches. In DNA, the CDR3 is TGTGCCAGTAGTCCCCGCCCCGGGACAGGGCTTAACAATGAGCAGTTCTTC. Translation gives CASSPRPGTGLNNEQFF.

The chain has TRBV29-1 and TRBJ1-1; 8 positions agree with TRBD1. The CDR3 is 14 residues long. J gave up 1 base and V 6 bases, and 7 bases lay outside the gene matches. Germline V CDR1 and CDR2: SQVTM, ANQGSEA. In DNA, the CDR3 is TGCAGCGTATCCAGGGGGCCGGGGAACACTGAAGCTTTCTTT. Encoded protein: CSVSRGPGNTEAFF.

This clone has a handful of counts. The chain recombines TRBV6-1 with TRBJ1-5; the D is unclear. Germline V lookup: CDR1 MNHNS, CDR2 SASEGT. Trimming pared 2 bases from V and 7 bases from J, leaving 15 bases between. The CDR3 contains 15 residues. CDR3 sequence: CASSERPYGNQPQHF. CDR3 sequence (DNA): TGTGCCAGCAGTGAAAGGCCCTATGGGAACCAGCCCCAGCATTTT.

This chain uses TRBV2 with TRBJ1-2; D is possibly TRBD1 (6 bases). The CDR3 spans 14 residues. Trimming shortened V by 2 bases and J by 7 bases, and 14 bases separated the two germline ends. Germline V gene lookup returns CDR1 SNHLY and CDR2 FYNNEI. The CDR3, as DNA: TGTGCCAGCAGTGAAACACAGGGCGTCGTTGGCTACACCTTC. Translation gives CASSETQGVVGYTF.

This clone was detected only once. This chain connects TRBV5-4 to TRBJ2-1; TRBD2 is a possible D gene (7 bases). Germline V gene data show CDR1 as SGHNT and CDR2 as YYREEE (reference sequence). CDR3 length equals 14 residues. V lost 5 bases, J lost 7 bases, and 16 bases lay in between. CDR3 bases: TGTGCCAGCAGACGGGAGGCACAGGGAAATGAGCAGTTCTTC. Protein: CASRREAQGNEQFF.

The chain couples TRBV6-4 to TRBJ2-1; D remains ambiguous. This CDR3 is 14 amino acids long. Germline values: CDR1 MRHNA, CDR2 SNTAGT. The ends were cut back, 2 bases at V and 9 bases at J, with 14 bases in the middle. Written as DNA, the CDR3 is TGTGCCAGCAGTGACGGTTTCAGCGTCAGTGAGCAGTTCTTC. This gives the protein CASSDGFSVSEQFF.

The chain carries TRBV4-3 and TRBJ2-1; a weak D match, TRBD2 (5 bases). Germline CDR1 reads LGHNA; CDR2 reads YSLEER. V lost 5 bases, J lost 4 bases, and 9 bases lay in between. The CDR3 totals 13 residues. CDR3 coding DNA: TGCGCCAGCAGCTCTGGACTGTACAATGAGCAGTTCTTC. Encoded protein: CASSSGLYNEQFF.

The chain combines TRBV5-1 with TRBJ1-2; D gene uncertain. The CDR3 length is 13 residues. From germline, CDR1 is SGHRS and CDR2 YFSETQ. V was pared by 6 bases and J by 7 bases, with 16 bases between. The CDR3 coding sequence is TGCGCCAGCAATGTGGCGGGGAACGGTGGCTACACCTTC. Protein product: CASNVAGNGGYTF.

This chain uses TRBV11-2 with TRBJ2-7, with 10 bases lining up with TRBD1. Germline loops: CDR1 SGHAT, CDR2 FQNNGV. The CDR3 is 17 residues long. Trimming cost V 1 base and J 3 bases; bases outside gene matches: 9. This CDR3 reads CASSLVLRDRGFYEQYF. The CDR3, as DNA: TGTGCCAGCAGCTTAGTTCTACGGGACAGGGGATTCTACGAGCAGTACTTC.

The chain couples TRBV5-1 to TRBJ2-7; TRBD2 agrees at 8 bases. The CDR3 extends over 16 amino acids. Germline CDR1 SGHRS, CDR2 YFSETQ. J was trimmed by 3 bases and V by 0 bases; bases with no gene match: 8. The CDR3 coding sequence is TGCGCCAGCAGCTTGGGACCTAGCGGGCTGTTCTACGAGCAGTACTTC. Protein product: CASSLGPSGLFYEQYF. The full variable domain, its missing parts supplied by reference TRBV5-1 and TRBJ2-7, is KAGVTQTPRYLIKTRGQQVTLSCSPISGHRSVSWYQQTPGQGLQFLFEYFSETQRNKGNFPGRFSGRQFSNSRSEMNVSTLELGDSALYLCASSLGPSGLFYEQYFGPGTRLTVT.

The chain's CDR3 is CASSFEGGQYF. The DNA of the CDR3 is TGTGCCAGCAGTTTTGAGGGCGGGCAGTACTTC. The V call is TRBV2, the J call TRBJ2-7, with D possibly being TRBD2 (5 bases). The V and J ends lost 5 bases and 9 bases respectively, with 11 bases between them. Germline V gene sequence: CDR1 SNHLY, CDR2 FYNNEI. The CDR3 spans 11 residues.